This T cell receptor (beta chain) was documented in a study of blood T cell repertoires in COVID-19. Study context: Researchers got acute and convalescent COVID-19 samples from the United States, Italy and Spain. The cDNA or gDNA used as material had been derived from T cells, B-cell-depleted T cells, or PBMCs.

Trimming pared 1 base from V and 4 bases from J, leaving 8 bases between. The CDR3 runs to 14 residues. Germline V gene data show CDR1 as LGHNA and CDR2 as YNFKEQ. Authors' data handling: Nucleated cell number was recorded as an estimate derived from reference gene primer amplification. TCRdb's table, derived via immunoSEQ multiplex PCR, lists solely in-frame clones and lacks some. The V and J calls and clone size come from that table; D and trimming were worked out from the DNA. The sample gives about 190,000 clones, about 88% of which show up once; 2.5% to 3.5% is in the top ten. The sequence was obtained from a woman aged 25 to 39 with active or convalescent COVID-19. What was sequenced was peripheral blood. This chain connects TRBV4-2 to TRBJ1-3; D is uncertain. The CDR3 region has the DNA TGTGCCAGCAGCCAAGTAGGAGAAGGAAACACCATATATTTT. It yields the protein CASSQVGEGNTIYF.